The entry below describes one T cell receptor beta chain. The data derive from a study of T-cell memory formation after mild COVID-19. The CDR3 has 14 amino acids. Between the trimmed V and J ends, which lost 5 bases and 0 bases, there was a span of 11 bases. Germline assignment: CDR1 MNHEY and CDR2 SVGAGI. TCRdb processed the 5' RACE reads anew with MiXCR; each CDR3 protein has one entry. The data show roughly 150,000 distinct CDR3 sequences, around 14% seen once. V usage is TRBV6-5 and J usage is TRBJ2-7, with D unclear. This sequence was found in an adult woman who had mild COVID-19 (a few samples of this study predate the infection). Cell type and time point are not known. Sequences were obtained from PBMCs or a T cell subset sorted from them (not recorded which). This CDR3 reads CASSPTDNSYEQYF. The CDR3 bases are TGTGCCAGCAGTCCCACCGACAACTCCTACGAGCAGTACTTC.